This T cell receptor beta chain was captured in a study of glioma-infiltrating T cells after dendritic cell vaccination. The germline CDR1 and CDR2 sequences are SGHTA and FQGTGA. The CDR3 runs to 14 residues. Trimming at V came to 2 bases and at J to 14 bases, leaving 14 bases not matched to a gene. Input was approximately 2.1 ug genomic DNA, or all available if less. Sequencing used immunoSEQ multiplex PCR; TCRdb keeps in-frame clones, though not all of them. The sample carries some 70,000 clones, around 81% recorded once. Before vaccination, two weeks after the third vaccination, and at progression, PBMC were collected.

The chain recombines TRBV7-3 with TRBJ2-5; TRBD1 agrees at 7 bases. This receptor was identified in a human donor with glioblastoma. Sequences were derived from blood, sampled before dendritic cell vaccination. The CDR3 reads CASSLSLSGQVLYF. The CDR3 nucleotides read TGTGCCAGCAGCTTATCCCTTTCAGGACAGGTGCTATACTTC.